This T cell receptor (beta chain) was captured by sequencing in a study of T cells expressing NK-cell markers (dated by TCRdb to 2018 to 2021). Background on the whole study: Three sorted T-cell subsets (CD3+CD56+NKG2C+, CD3+CD56+NKG2C- and CD3+CD56-NKG2C+) from roughly 8 donors had their TCR beta-chain repertoires profiled. Among the eight sequenced donors, only one was HCMV-seronegative, while the other seven were HCMV-seropositive. Randomly selected healthy volunteers, three men and five women, were used as the eight sequenced donors. Libraries were sequenced as 2 x 150 bp reads on Illumina HiSeq 2000/2500, MiSeq or NextSeq. Broad study findings and their caveats: Whether the expanded NKG2C-expressing T cell clones were specific for HCMV antigens remained unclear. In several donors, the dominant CD3+CD56+NKG2C+ clonotypes were found to rank among the top 10 CD8+ clonotypes and to make up about 1.0-7.0% of CD8+ T cells. Those dominant clonotypes were again the most abundant among CD3+CD56-NKG2C+ cells in several donors, at roughly 25-65%.

Sequenced on an Illumina HiSeq 2000. TCR beta cDNA libraries were prepared using 5'RACE template switching, which introduced a universal primer site and unique molecular identifiers. Synthesis of cDNA was primed from the TCR beta constant segment and was followed by two consecutive PCR amplification steps. As for the original processing: Reads were demultiplexed and grouped by UMI with MIGEC, and clonotypes were assembled and quantified with MiTCR. To remove erroneous sequences, TCR cDNA sequences were retained only when supported by two or more reads. The tcR package was used for downstream repertoire analysis, and clonotypes were matched between fractions using CDR3 nucleotide sequence together with V segment. VDJmatch was used to annotate antigen specificity against VDJdb, with one amino acid substitution allowed in CDR3. Once TCRdb had reprocessed the reads, it stored one entry per CDR3 protein sequence and supplied no DNA. The V and J calls and clone size come from TCRdb's table, not from the authors' own analysis. The sample table on file contains about 260,000 distinct CDR3 sequences. The ten largest clonotypes hold roughly 4.2% of the sample.

CDR1 and CDR2 are read off the germline V gene (reference sequence) as MNHEY and SMNVEV. Including cysteine and phenylalanine, the CDR3 has 15 amino acids. The coding DNA is unavailable. Points on this clonotype: Its antigen is not yet known.

To determine HCMV serostatus, a commercial ELISA kit was used to detect HCMV-specific IgG in serum. Ficoll density gradient centrifugation was used to isolate peripheral blood mononuclear cells from blood. The chain joins TRBV27 to TRBJ2-5; there is no DNA to check the TCRdb D call of TRBD2. The sample taken for sequencing was blood T cells: a sorted CD56 or NKG2C T cell subset, CD4+ or CD8+ T cells, or bulk PBMC T cells (not recorded which). The TCR sequence derives from a woman aged 18-70 years in good health. The CDR3 region has the sequence CASSTLAGGLGTQYF.